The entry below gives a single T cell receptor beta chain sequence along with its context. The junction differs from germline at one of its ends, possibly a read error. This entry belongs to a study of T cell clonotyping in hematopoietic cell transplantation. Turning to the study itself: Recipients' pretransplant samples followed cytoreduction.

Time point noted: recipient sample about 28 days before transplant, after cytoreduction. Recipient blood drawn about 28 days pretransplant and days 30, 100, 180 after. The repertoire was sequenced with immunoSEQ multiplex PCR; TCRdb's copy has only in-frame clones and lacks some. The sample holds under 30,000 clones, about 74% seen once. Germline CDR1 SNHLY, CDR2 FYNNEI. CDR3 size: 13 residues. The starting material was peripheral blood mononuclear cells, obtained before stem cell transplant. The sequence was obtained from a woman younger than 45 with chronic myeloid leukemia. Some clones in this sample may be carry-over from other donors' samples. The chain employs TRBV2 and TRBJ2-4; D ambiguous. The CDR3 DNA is TGTGCCAGCAGTGAAAATTTGGGCACCGATTCCCACTTC. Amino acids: CASSENLGTDSHF.